Listed here are 27 T cell receptor beta chains from one sample, sequenced in a study of PD-1 blockade in classical Hodgkin lymphoma. Every one of the patients relapsed after autologous stem cell transplantation (brentuximab vedotin exposure was variable). TCRdb keeps only in-frame clones here, not all; method: immunoSEQ multiplex PCR. The sample holds tens of thousands of clones, 82% seen once. The material sequenced was peripheral blood mononuclear cells (PBMCs), taken before the second cycle of nivolumab. All receptors derive from a human donor with classical Hodgkin lymphoma.

The rearrangement uses TRBV6-5 and TRBJ1-1; 7 bases match TRBD1. CDR3 size: 15 residues. V lost 4 bases and J lost 4; bases outside the gene matches: 9. Germline CDR1 is MNHEY and CDR2 is SVGAGI. Here the CDR3 reads CASSFYTGVSTEAFF. CDR3 in DNA: TGTGCCAGCAGTTTCTATACAGGGGTGAGCACTGAAGCTTTCTTT.

V is TRBV11-2 and J is TRBJ1-4; 10 bases map to TRBD1. Trimming cost V 1 base and J 6 bases; bases outside gene matches: 8. The CDR3 is 17 residues long. CDR1 SGHAT and CDR2 FQNNGV come from the germline V gene. CDR3 bases: TGTGCCAGCAGCTTAGGGGGGGCCGGGACAGGGGATGAAAAACTGTTTTTT. Residues: CASSLGGAGTGDEKLFF. Filled out from reference TRBV11-2 and TRBJ1-4, the complete variable domain reads EAGVAQSPRYKIIEKRQSVAFWCNPISGHATLYWYQQILGQGPKLLIQFQNNGVVDDSQLPKDRFSAERLKGVDSTLKIQPAKLEDSAVYLCASSLGGAGTGDEKLFFGSGTQLSVL.

This chain uses TRBV6-5 with TRBJ2-1; 9 bases agree with TRBD2. Germline values: CDR1 MNHEY, CDR2 SVGAGI. Unmatched junction bases numbered 6, after V lost 5 bases and J lost 4 bases. This CDR3 has 15 amino acids. DNA of the CDR3: TGTGCCAGCAGTCGCGGGGGGGCCCTTTACAATGAGCAGTTCTTC. Translated, it gives CASSRGGALYNEQFF.

The V call is TRBV7-8, the J call TRBJ1-5, with 8 bases aligning to TRBD1. The length of the CDR3 is 17 residues. Germline CDR1 and CDR2: SGHVS and FQNEAQ. With V trimmed by 2 bases and J by 3 bases, 9 bases remained unmatched. CDR3 coding DNA: TGTGCCAGCAGCTTAAGGGGGGGACAGGAGTTCAATCAGCCCCAGCATTTT. Encoded protein: CASSLRGGQEFNQPQHF.

The V and J genes are TRBV6-1 and TRBJ2-7; 7 nucleotides agree with TRBD1. CDR1 is MNHNS and CDR2 is SASEGT in the germline V gene. The CDR3 sequence is 15 residues long. J gave up 4 bases and V 6 bases, and 12 bases lay outside the gene matches. CDR3 loop: CASRYQFTGVYEQYF. The CDR3 DNA reads as TGTGCCAGCAGATATCAATTTACAGGGGTTTACGAGCAGTACTTC.

The chain employs TRBV14 and TRBJ2-6; 11 bases map to TRBD1. The CDR3 contains 18 residues. Germline V lookup: CDR1 SGHDN, CDR2 FVKESK. V shed 5 bases and J 1 base; nucleotides not matched to a gene: 7. In DNA form, the CDR3 reads TGTGCCAGCAGCGGACAGGGGGCGATATTTTCTGGGGCCAACGTCCTGACTTTC. Its translation is CASSGQGAIFSGANVLTF.

V is TRBV28 and J is TRBJ1-2; 9 bases agree with TRBD1. The germline gives CDR1 MDHEN, CDR2 SYDVKM. The junction had 7 bases not matched to a gene; V was cut back by 8 bases and J by 3 bases. CDR3 length: 14 residues. The CDR3 sequence: CASGRTGDYYGYTF. DNA for the CDR3: TGTGCCAGCGGACGGACAGGGGACTACTATGGCTACACCTTC.

This clone has just a few counts. The chain is built from TRBV28 and TRBJ1-4; weak D call: TRBD1 (5 bases). The germline gives CDR1 MDHEN, CDR2 SYDVKM. The V end was cut by 7 bases, the J end by 0 bases, with 21 bases between. The CDR3 has 18 amino acids. The CDR3 region has the DNA TGTGCCAGCAACCCGGGACTTCAACTGGGGGCAACTAATGAAAAACTGTTTTTT. Protein: CASNPGLQLGATNEKLFF.

The CDR3 protein is CASSELADGRGGYTF. Here the CDR3 DNA reads TGTGCCAGCAGTGAGCTTGCCGACGGTCGAGGTGGCTACACCTTC. The chain has TRBV6-1 and TRBJ1-2; no clear D. CDR1 is MNHNS and CDR2 is SASEGT in the germline V gene. V was pared by 3 bases and J by 7 bases, with 18 bases between. This CDR3 is built from 15 residues.

The count of this clone is one. The chain uses TRBV9 and TRBJ1-1, with D tentatively TRBD1 (5 bases). Germline CDR1 SGDLS, CDR2 YYNGEE. The V end was cut by 4 bases, the J end by 6 bases, with 13 bases between. The CDR3 has 13 residues. CDR3 in amino acids: CASSFRDSSEAFF. The CDR3 DNA follows: TGTGCCAGCAGCTTCCGGGACTCCTCTGAAGCTTTCTTT.

The V gene is TRBV28, the J gene TRBJ2-7; tentative D call: TRBD1 (6 bases). The V end was cut by 8 bases, the J end by 0 bases, with 17 bases between. The V gene's germline CDR1 is MDHEN and CDR2 SYDVKM. The CDR3 is 15 amino acids. The CDR3 protein is CASLNDRWGSYEQYF. Written as DNA, the CDR3 is TGTGCCAGCCTGAACGACAGGTGGGGCTCCTACGAGCAGTACTTC.

This chain joins TRBV6-6 and TRBJ2-7; 7 bases line up with TRBD2. J lost 9 bases, V lost 2 bases, and 7 bases had no gene match. CDR3 length: 13 amino acids. Germline V gene sequence: CDR1 MNHNY, CDR2 SVGAGI (reference sequence). CDR3 DNA sequence: TGTGCCAGCAGTTACGAGCGGGATTCGGGGCAGTACTTC. It codes for CASSYERDSGQYF.

The rearrangement joins TRBV7-9 to TRBJ1-6; D is unclear. The CDR3 spans 14 residues. The V end was cut by 1 base, the J end by 7 bases, with 8 bases between. Germline V gene sequence: CDR1 SEHNR, CDR2 FQNEAQ (reference sequence). CDR3 residues: CASSLGRKNSPLHF. DNA for the CDR3: TGTGCCAGCAGCTTAGGCAGGAAGAATTCACCCCTCCACTTT.

The genes are TRBV6-5 and TRBJ1-2; D may be TRBD1 (5 bases). The CDR3 runs to 13 residues. V was trimmed by 0 bases and J by 5 bases, leaving 7 bases between them. Germline CDR1 is MNHEY and CDR2 is SVGAGI. The CDR3 reads CASSYSGGYGYTF. The CDR3 DNA follows: TGTGCCAGCAGTTACTCTGGGGGATATGGCTACACCTTC.

This clone showed up just once. This chain uses TRBV4-3 with TRBJ2-1; D is ambiguous. CDR1 is LGHNA, CDR2 YSLEER, per germline. V was trimmed by 5 bases and J by 6 bases, leaving 14 bases between them. This CDR3 has 14 residues. DNA for the CDR3: TGCGCCAGCAGCGACTCGCAGGTCGGCAATGAGCAGTTCTTC. It is translated as CASSDSQVGNEQFF.

The V and J genes are TRBV15 and TRBJ2-3; no reliable D call. This CDR3 has 13 amino acids. Trimming pared 0 bases from V and 6 bases from J, leaving 7 bases between. Germline CDR1 is LNHNV and CDR2 is YYDKDF (reference sequence). This CDR3 is CATSRDQRDTQYF. In DNA, the CDR3 is TGTGCCACCAGCAGAGATCAAAGGGATACGCAGTATTTT.

V usage is TRBV4-1 and J usage is TRBJ1-4, with TRBD1 as a possible D gene (5 bases). Germline CDR1 and CDR2: MGHRA and YSYEKL. Trimming cost V 4 bases and J 7 bases, with 22 bases left between them. CDR3 length equals 17 residues. The CDR3 sequence: CASSRQPLAGRGEKLFF. The DNA for the CDR3 is TGCGCCAGCAGCCGACAACCCTTGGCGGGAAGGGGTGAAAAACTGTTTTTT.

The rearrangement uses TRBV2 and TRBJ2-2, with 10 positions matching TRBD1. Trimming at V came to 4 bases and at J to 5 bases, leaving 10 bases not matched to a gene. Germline V gene lookup returns CDR1 SNHLY and CDR2 FYNNEI. There are 17 residues in the CDR3. This CDR3 is CASSATRQGAGTGELFF. The CDR3 DNA follows: TGTGCCAGCAGTGCAACTCGACAGGGGGCAGGAACCGGGGAGCTGTTTTTT.

This clone was detected a few times. The chain combines TRBV2 with TRBJ1-2; D is uncertain. The CDR3 has 12 residues. Looked up from germline, CDR1 is SNHLY and CDR2 is FYNNEI. V was clipped by 6 bases and J by 5 bases, with 10 bases between them. CDR3 sequence (DNA): TGTGCCAGCAGCGGTGGGCGGTATGGCTACACCTTC. Protein product: CASSGGRYGYTF.

V usage is TRBV28 and J usage is TRBJ1-2, with 8 bases that match TRBD1. V trimming: 5 bases; J trimming: 4 bases; junction bases outside the gene matches: 3. CDR3 size: 13 residues. Germline V gene data show CDR1 as MDHEN and CDR2 as SYDVKM. The CDR3 loop reads CASSLGQGYGYTF. In DNA form, the CDR3 reads TGTGCCAGCAGTCTCGGACAGGGCTATGGCTACACCTTC.

The gene calls are TRBV6-1 and TRBJ2-5, with a possible D match to TRBD1 (5 bases). The J call may be faulty, since TRBJ2-7 better matches the DNA end. Per the germline V gene, CDR1 is MNHNS and CDR2 is SASEGT. The CDR3 is 12 amino acids. The chain's CDR3 is CASSVTVYEQYF. Here the CDR3 DNA reads TGTGCCAGCAGTGTGACAGTCTACGAGCAGTACTTC.

In this sample, this clone turned up once. The genes are TRBV13 and TRBJ2-1; no reliable D call. The V gene lost 4 bases and the J gene lost 9 bases, with 7 bases spanning the gap. The germline V gene encodes CDR1 PRHDT and CDR2 FYEKMQ (reference sequence). CDR3 length equals 11 residues. CDR3 in amino acids: CASSSTGEQFF. The DNA for the CDR3 is TGTGCCAGCAGCTCCACGGGTGAGCAGTTCTTC.

This clone was observed a single time. The chain is built from TRBV29-1 and TRBJ2-1; D gene uncertain. The germline gives CDR1 SQVTM, CDR2 ANQGSEA. The CDR3 totals 15 residues. V dropped 1 base and J dropped 0 bases, with 10 bases sitting between them. CDR3 protein: CSVEGFVRSYNEQFF. The CDR3 nucleotides read TGCAGCGTTGAAGGGTTCGTCCGCTCCTACAATGAGCAGTTCTTC.

V gene TRBV4-3 combines with J gene TRBJ2-1; weak D call: TRBD1 (6 bases). The CDR3 runs to 14 residues. Germline loops: CDR1 LGHNA, CDR2 YSLEER. The V end lost 2 bases, the J end lost 8 bases, and 13 bases lay between the germline ends. The CDR3: CASSQLTPGDEQFF. CDR3 DNA: TGCGCCAGCAGCCAACTAACCCCAGGGGATGAGCAGTTCTTC.

The J gene is TRBJ2-7, the V gene TRBV30; D perhaps matches TRBD1 (5 bases). CDR3 length: 14 residues. V was trimmed by 1 base and J by 3 bases, leaving 13 bases between them. Germline values: CDR1 GTSNPN, CDR2 SVGIG (reference sequence). CDR3 bases: TGTGCCTGGAGTGAAGGAGCAGGGATCTACGAGCAGTACTTC. This sequence encodes CAWSEGAGIYEQYF.

The CDR3 is CASSLGDRKVGYTF. The CDR3, as DNA: TGTGCCAGCAGCTTAGGGGACAGGAAGGTTGGCTACACCTTC. The chain joins TRBV7-9 to TRBJ1-2, with 8 bases matching TRBD1. V was clipped by 1 base and J by 7 bases; unmatched bases: 5. The CDR3 is made up of 14 amino acids. Germline CDR1 is SEHNR and CDR2 is FQNEAQ (reference sequence).

V and J are TRBV9 and TRBJ1-3; a possible D gene is TRBD1 (5 bases). This CDR3 spans 17 amino acids. V was clipped by 2 bases and J by 0 bases, with 15 bases between them. Germline CDR1 reads SGDLS; CDR2 reads YYNGEE. The CDR3 is CASSVGTATSSGNTIYF. The CDR3, as DNA: TGTGCCAGCAGCGTGGGGACCGCGACTTCCTCTGGAAACACCATATATTTT.